The 10 T cell receptor beta chains given below trace back to one sample, sequenced in a study of blood T cell repertoires in COVID-19. Using immunoSEQ multiplex PCR, the repertoire was profiled, and TCRdb retains in-frame clones only, with some absent. The sample contains some 11,000 clones, roughly 76% of which appear only once. The sample consisted of peripheral blood. The receptors stem from a human donor in a cohort sampled during active COVID-19.

This chain uses TRBV7-2 with TRBJ2-1; 7 nucleotides agree with TRBD1. Losses at the gene ends were 5 bases for V and 0 bases for J; bases not matched to a gene: 4. This CDR3 region has 15 residues. From germline, CDR1 is SGHTA and CDR2 FQGNSA. The CDR3 sequence: CASSMHRGSYNEQFF. CDR3 DNA sequence: TGTGCCAGCAGCATGCACAGGGGCTCCTACAATGAGCAGTTCTTC.

The chain has TRBV7-2 and TRBJ2-1; D not resolved. The CDR3 loop spans 12 amino acids. Trimming pared 1 base from V and 12 bases from J, leaving 10 bases between. CDR1 SGHTA and CDR2 FQGNSA come from the germline V gene. The CDR3 DNA is TGTGCCAGCAGCTTAGACTGGCGGCGGCAGTTCTTC. Its translation is CASSLDWRRQFF.

The V gene is TRBV4-2, the J gene TRBJ2-3; 9 bases are shared with TRBD2. The CDR3 consists of 16 residues. Germline values: CDR1 LGHNA, CDR2 YNFKEQ. V trimming: 0 bases; J trimming: 7 bases; junction bases outside the gene matches: 8. The CDR3 here is CASSQEGASGTHTQYF. As DNA, the CDR3 is TGTGCCAGCAGCCAAGAGGGGGCTAGCGGGACCCATACGCAGTATTTT.

The rearrangement links TRBV29-1 to TRBJ2-5, with D possibly TRBD2 on 5 matching bases. Germline loops: CDR1 SQVTM, CDR2 ANQGSEA. V was shortened by 3 bases and J by 5 bases, with 10 bases between the two germline ends. The CDR3 length is 12 residues. The CDR3 here is CSVEAERETQYF. In nucleotides, the CDR3 is TGCAGCGTTGAGGCCGAGCGGGAGACCCAGTACTTC.

The rearrangement joins TRBV24-1 to TRBJ1-4, with 9 bases that match TRBD1. The germline CDR1 and CDR2 sequences are KGHDR and SFDVKD. With V trimmed by 4 bases and J by 1 base, 6 bases remained unmatched. CDR3 length: 17 amino acids. In DNA form, the CDR3 reads TGTGCCACCAGTGAGGCCGGGACAGGGCAAACTAATGAAAAACTGTTTTTT. The encoded protein is CATSEAGTGQTNEKLFF.

This chain uses TRBV23-1 with TRBJ2-7, with unresolved D. TRBV23-1 is an ORF, and what it does is uncertain. The CDR3 has 11 residues. V was cut by 7 bases and J by 4 bases, with 8 bases left in between. The CDR3 nucleotides read TGCGCCAGCACCCATTGTTACGAGCAGTACTTC. It is translated as CASTHCYEQYF.

In this sample, this clone turned up a few times. The rearrangement joins TRBV7-9 to TRBJ1-1; 7 bases line up with TRBD1. After removal of 2 bases from V and 5 bases from J, the junction contained 11 bases not matched to a gene. Per the germline V gene, CDR1 is SEHNR and CDR2 is FQNEAQ (reference sequence). The CDR3 runs 16 residues. The CDR3 is CASSLPTGDPGTEAFF. CDR3 DNA sequence: TGTGCCAGCAGCTTACCAACAGGGGATCCAGGGACTGAAGCTTTCTTT.

The chain has TRBV19 and TRBJ1-5, with D tentatively TRBD1 (6 bases). In germline, CDR1 is LNHDA, CDR2 SQIVND (reference sequence). The CDR3 covers 16 residues. V lost 5 bases and J 1 base, leaving 15 bases between the germline ends. The CDR3: CASSGTGKISNQPQHF. For the CDR3, the DNA is TGTGCCAGTAGTGGAACAGGGAAAATAAGCAATCAGCCCCAGCATTTT.

This chain joins TRBV4-3 and TRBJ2-7, with D possibly matching TRBD2 (5 bases). V lost 0 bases, J lost 2 bases, and 14 bases lay in between. Per the germline V gene, CDR1 is LGHNA and CDR2 is YSLEER. The CDR3 extends over 16 amino acids. The CDR3 protein is CASSQEGAGLPYEQYF. Here the CDR3 DNA reads TGCGCCAGCAGCCAAGAAGGTGCGGGCCTCCCCTACGAGCAGTACTTC.

The chain uses TRBV27 and TRBJ2-2; 14 bases are a match to TRBD2. The V gene's germline CDR1 is MNHEY and CDR2 SMNVEV (reference sequence). This CDR3 contains 16 residues. J lost 5 bases, V lost 6 bases, and 5 bases had no gene match. Here the CDR3 DNA reads TGTGCCAGCAGCTTCGGACTAGCGGGAGGTACCGGGGAGCTGTTTTTT. Protein: CASSFGLAGGTGELFF.